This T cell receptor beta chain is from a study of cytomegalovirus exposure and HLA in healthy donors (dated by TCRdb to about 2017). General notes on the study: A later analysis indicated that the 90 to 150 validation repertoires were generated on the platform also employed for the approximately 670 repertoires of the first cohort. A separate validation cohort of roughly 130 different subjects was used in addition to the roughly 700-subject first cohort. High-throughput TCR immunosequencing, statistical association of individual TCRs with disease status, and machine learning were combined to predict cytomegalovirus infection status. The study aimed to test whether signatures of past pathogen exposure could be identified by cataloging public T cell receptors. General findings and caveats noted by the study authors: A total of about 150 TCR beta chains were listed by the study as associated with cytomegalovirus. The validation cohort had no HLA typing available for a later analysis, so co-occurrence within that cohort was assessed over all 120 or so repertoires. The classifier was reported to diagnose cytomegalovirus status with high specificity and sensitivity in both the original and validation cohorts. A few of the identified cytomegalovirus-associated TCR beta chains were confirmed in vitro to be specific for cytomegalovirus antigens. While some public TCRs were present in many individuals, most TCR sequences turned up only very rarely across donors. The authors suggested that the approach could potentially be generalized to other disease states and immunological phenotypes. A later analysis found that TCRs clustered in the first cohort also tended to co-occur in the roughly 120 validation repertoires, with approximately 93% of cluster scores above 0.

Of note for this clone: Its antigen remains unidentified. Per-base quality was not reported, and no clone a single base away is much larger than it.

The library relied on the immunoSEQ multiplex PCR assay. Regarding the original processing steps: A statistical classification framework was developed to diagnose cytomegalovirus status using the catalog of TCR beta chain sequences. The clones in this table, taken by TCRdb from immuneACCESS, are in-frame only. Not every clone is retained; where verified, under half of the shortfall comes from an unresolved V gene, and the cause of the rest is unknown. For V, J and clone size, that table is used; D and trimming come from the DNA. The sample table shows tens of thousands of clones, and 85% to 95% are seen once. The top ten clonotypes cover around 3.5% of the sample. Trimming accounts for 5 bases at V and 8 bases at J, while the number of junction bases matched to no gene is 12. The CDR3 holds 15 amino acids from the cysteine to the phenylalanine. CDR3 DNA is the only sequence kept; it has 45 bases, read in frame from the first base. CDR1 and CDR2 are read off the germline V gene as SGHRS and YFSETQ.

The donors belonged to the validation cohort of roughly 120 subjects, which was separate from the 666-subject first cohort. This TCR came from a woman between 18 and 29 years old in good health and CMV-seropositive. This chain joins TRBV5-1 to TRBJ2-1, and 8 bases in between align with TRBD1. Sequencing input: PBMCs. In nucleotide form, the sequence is TGCGCCAGCAGTATCCGGGACAGGAGTTTGGATGAGCAGTTCTTC. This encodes CASSIRDRSLDEQFF.